Below, 21 T cell receptor beta chains from the same sample are listed, as sequenced in a study of cytomegalovirus exposure and HLA in healthy donors. Here immunoSEQ multiplex PCR was the method, and the copy in TCRdb shows in-frame clones only, minus some. The repertoire has around 150,000 clones, about 90% of them found once; the top ten carry 3% to 3.5%. The sample consisted of PBMCs. The source of these receptors is a woman aged 18-30 years in good health and CMV-seropositive.

The gene calls are TRBV10-2 and TRBJ2-5; unclear D gene. The CDR3 spans 12 residues. Looked up from germline, CDR1 is WSHSY and CDR2 is SAAADI. Trimming removed 8 bases from V and 6 bases from J, with 13 bases in between. As DNA, the CDR3 is TGCGCCAGCGGCCATTTGCAAAAGACCCAGTACTTC. This encodes CASGHLQKTQYF.

A single count supports this clone. The chain combines TRBV27 with TRBJ2-3; D is undetermined. In germline, CDR1 is MNHEY, CDR2 SMNVEV (reference sequence). There are 14 residues in the CDR3. V was shortened by 2 bases and J by 0 bases, with 6 bases between the two germline ends. Here the CDR3 reads CASSLGDSTDTQYF. DNA of the CDR3: TGTGCCAGCAGTTTAGGAGACAGCACAGATACGCAGTATTTT.

The rearrangement uses TRBV5-4 and TRBJ1-2, with unresolved D. This CDR3 region has 17 residues. Trimming left V 0 bases short and J 4 bases short, with 19 bases between. CDR1 and CDR2 (germline): SGHNT, YYREEE (reference sequence). CDR3 region: CASSLGIGSPNPYGYTF. The CDR3 DNA follows: TGTGCCAGCAGCTTGGGCATAGGGAGCCCTAATCCCTATGGCTACACCTTC. The whole variable domain, remainder taken from reference TRBV5-4 and TRBJ1-2, is ETGVTQSPTHLIKTRGQQVTLRCSSQSGHNTVSWYQQALGQGPQFIFQYYREEENGRGNFPPRFSGLQFPNYSSELNVNALELDDSALYLCASSLGIGSPNPYGYTFGSGTRLTVV.

The V gene is TRBV4-2, the J gene TRBJ2-7, with 7 positions matching TRBD2. V lost 1 base and J lost 2; bases outside the gene matches: 2. The length of the CDR3 is 14 residues. Per germline, CDR1 LGHNA and CDR2 YNFKEQ. CDR3 DNA: TGTGCCAGCAGCCAAGGTGGGAGGGCCTACGAGCAGTACTTC. Translation gives CASSQGGRAYEQYF.

The chain couples TRBV6-5 to TRBJ2-2, with 7 bases aligning to TRBD2. This CDR3 spans 14 amino acids. V dropped 6 bases and J dropped 5; count of bases not matched to a gene: 6. Germline CDR1 reads MNHEY; CDR2 reads SVGAGI. CDR3 loop: CASRGISGTGELFF. The CDR3 DNA reads as TGTGCCAGCAGGGGTATTAGCGGGACCGGGGAGCTGTTTTTT.

Comment on this clone: The sample contains more than one DNA sequence encoding this CDR3. The rearrangement links TRBV18 to TRBJ1-2; 10 bases fit TRBD1. This CDR3 has 13 amino acids. Looked up from germline, CDR1 is KGHSH and CDR2 is LQKENI. The V gene end was trimmed by 3 bases and the J gene end by 6 bases; junction bases not matched to a gene: 1. This CDR3 is CASSPDRGNGYTF. DNA of the CDR3: TGTGCCAGCTCACCGGACAGGGGGAATGGCTACACCTTC.

The chain is built from TRBV18 and TRBJ2-5; 11 nucleotides match TRBD2. The germline gives CDR1 KGHSH, CDR2 LQKENI. Germline trimming cut 6 bases from V and 6 bases from J; bases unmatched to any gene: 9. The CDR3 is made up of 15 amino acids. CDR3 sequence (DNA): TGTGCCAGCTCGCCAACTAGCGGGAGTACAAAGACCCAGTACTTC. Translation: CASSPTSGSTKTQYF.

The chain couples TRBV5-8 to TRBJ2-1, with TRBD2 matching 12 bases. V gave up 4 bases and J gave up 5 bases; unmatched junction bases: 4. Germline loops: CDR1 SGHTS, CDR2 YDEGEE. This CDR3 has 15 residues. CDR3 nucleotides: TGTGCCAGCAGCCCGGGACTAGCGGGCGACAATGAGCAGTTCTTC. Its translation is CASSPGLAGDNEQFF.

This sequence joins TRBV28 and TRBJ2-7; weak D call: TRBD2 (6 bases). Germline V gene lookup returns CDR1 MDHEN and CDR2 SYDVKM. V was clipped by 5 bases and J by 0 bases, with 14 bases between them. CDR3 length equals 15 residues. The CDR3 bases are TGTGCCAGCAGTCCCGGGACTTTCAGCTCCTACGAGCAGTACTTC. Its protein product is CASSPGTFSSYEQYF.

The rearrangement joins TRBV7-8 to TRBJ2-5, with TRBD2 matching 7 bases. Germline values: CDR1 SGHVS, CDR2 FQNEAQ. Trimming at V came to 2 bases and at J to 4 bases, leaving 7 bases not matched to a gene. The CDR3 sequence is 15 residues long. The CDR3 DNA is TGTGCCAGCAGCTTACGGCCTGGGGGGGGAGAGACCCAGTACTTC. This gives the protein CASSLRPGGGETQYF.

The chain joins TRBV30 to TRBJ1-2, with 8 bases matching TRBD1. CDR3 length: 12 residues. Unmatched junction bases numbered 3, after V lost 3 bases and J lost 6 bases. Germline assignment: CDR1 GTSNPN and CDR2 SVGIG (reference sequence). The CDR3 region is CAWSPQGDGYTF. For the CDR3, the DNA is TGTGCCTGGAGCCCACAGGGGGATGGCTACACCTTC. Supplemented by reference TRBV30 and TRBJ1-2, the full variable domain reads SQTIHQWPATLVQPVGSPLSLECTVEGTSNPNLYWYRQAAGRGLQLLFYSVGIGQISSEVPQNLSASRPQDRQFILSSKKLLLSDSGFYLCAWSPQGDGYTFGSGTRLTVV.

This chain connects TRBV27 to TRBJ1-2, with D unresolved. Germline CDR1 and CDR2: MNHEY and SMNVEV (reference sequence). This CDR3 comprises 12 residues. V was shortened by 4 bases and J by 3 bases, with 6 bases between the two germline ends. CDR3 in amino acids: CASSSDDYGYTF. The CDR3 coding sequence is TGTGCCAGCAGTTCAGATGACTATGGCTACACCTTC.

The chain combines TRBV7-9 with TRBJ2-1, with 9 bases aligning to TRBD2. Unmatched junction bases numbered 15, after V lost 2 bases and J lost 7 bases. The V gene's germline CDR1 is SEHNR and CDR2 FQNEAQ (reference sequence). CDR3 length: 18 amino acids. The CDR3 sequence: CASSLLPLRPAGGNEQFF. CDR3 bases: TGTGCCAGCAGCTTACTCCCTTTACGTCCAGCGGGAGGAAATGAGCAGTTCTTC.

The chain is built from TRBV29-1 and TRBJ2-1; 13 bases map to TRBD2. This CDR3 spans 16 amino acids. The germline CDR1 and CDR2 sequences are SQVTM and ANQGSEA. Trimming took 4 bases from V and 8 from J; bases not matched to a gene: 11. DNA of the CDR3: TGCAGCGTTGGACAGGGAACTAGCGGGAGGGCTGATGAGCAGTTCTTC. Residues: CSVGQGTSGRADEQFF.

The V gene is TRBV5-1, the J gene TRBJ1-2; TRBD1 aligns across 8 bases. The CDR3 length is 13 residues. Germline loops: CDR1 SGHRS, CDR2 YFSETQ. The V segment lost 4 bases and the J segment 4 bases; nucleotides outside the gene matches: 3. DNA of the CDR3: TGCGCCAGCAGCATAGACAGGGGCTATGGCTACACCTTC. Translating it yields CASSIDRGYGYTF.

V is TRBV5-1 and J is TRBJ2-3; 9 positions match TRBD2. CDR3 size: 16 residues. Trimming cost V 3 bases and J 0 bases; bases outside gene matches: 5. Germline V CDR1 and CDR2: SGHRS, YFSETQ. CDR3 sequence: CASSSYSGGSTDTQYF. The CDR3 coding sequence is TGCGCCAGCAGCTCGTATAGCGGGGGTAGCACAGATACGCAGTATTTT.

This chain uses TRBV6-6 with TRBJ1-1; 10 nucleotides align to TRBD1. Germline V gene data show CDR1 as MNHNY and CDR2 as SVGAGI (reference sequence). With V trimmed by 0 bases and J by 2 bases, 3 bases remained unmatched. The CDR3 covers 16 residues. The CDR3 spells CASSYSLTGGNTEAFF. CDR3 DNA: TGTGCCAGCAGTTACTCTCTGACAGGGGGCAACACTGAAGCTTTCTTT.

In this sample, this clone turned up once. This chain uses TRBV18 with TRBJ2-3, with D perhaps TRBD1 (5 bases). The germline V gene encodes CDR1 KGHSH and CDR2 LQKENI. The CDR3 is 17 residues long. V was shortened by 4 bases and J by 4 bases, with 21 bases between the two germline ends. The CDR3 DNA sequence: TGTGCCAGCTCACGTCTCTTAAGCCAGGGTTGGGCAGATACGCAGTATTTT. Its translation is CASSRLLSQGWADTQYF.

The rearrangement links TRBV6-1 to TRBJ1-2, with D possibly TRBD1 on 6 matching bases. Germline V gene lookup returns CDR1 MNHNS and CDR2 SASEGT. Trimming stripped 8 bases from V and 5 bases from J, with 15 bases between. The CDR3 totals 13 residues. Written as DNA, the CDR3 is TGTGCCAGCTCTCCAGGGACACCGTATGGCTACACCTTC. It codes for CASSPGTPYGYTF.

V usage is TRBV28 and J usage is TRBJ2-7, with D possibly matching TRBD2 (6 bases). Between the trimmed V and J ends, which lost 5 bases and 3 bases, there was a span of 14 bases. Germline CDR1 reads MDHEN; CDR2 reads SYDVKM. The length of the CDR3 is 14 residues. This CDR3 is CASSILLGGYEQYF. The CDR3 nucleotides are TGTGCCAGCAGTATTCTCTTGGGGGGCTACGAGCAGTACTTC.

The genes are TRBV7-9 and TRBJ2-2; D is possibly TRBD2 (5 bases). The V and J ends lost 5 bases and 0 bases respectively, with 13 bases between them. Germline V lookup: CDR1 SEHNR, CDR2 FQNEAQ (reference sequence). This CDR3 has 16 residues. CDR3 DNA sequence: TGTGCCAGCAGCCGCGTCGGGGTTTCGAACACCGGGGAGCTGTTTTTT. Translating gives CASSRVGVSNTGELFF.